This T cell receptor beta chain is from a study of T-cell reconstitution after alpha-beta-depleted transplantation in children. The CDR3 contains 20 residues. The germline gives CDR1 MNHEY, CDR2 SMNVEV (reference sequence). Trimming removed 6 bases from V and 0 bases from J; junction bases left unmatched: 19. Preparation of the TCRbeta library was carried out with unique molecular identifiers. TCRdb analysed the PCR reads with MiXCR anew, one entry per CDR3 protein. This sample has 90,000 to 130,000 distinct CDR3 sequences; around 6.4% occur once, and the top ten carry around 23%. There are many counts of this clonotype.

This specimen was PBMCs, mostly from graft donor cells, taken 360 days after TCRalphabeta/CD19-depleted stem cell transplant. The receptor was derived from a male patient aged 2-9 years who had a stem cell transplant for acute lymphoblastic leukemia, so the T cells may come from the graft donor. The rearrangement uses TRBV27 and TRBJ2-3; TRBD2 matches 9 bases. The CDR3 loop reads CASSPTSGGLNLFSTDTQYF. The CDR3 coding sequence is TGTGCCAGCAGCCCGACCAGCGGGGGGTTGAATCTATTTAGCACAGATACGCAGTATTTT.